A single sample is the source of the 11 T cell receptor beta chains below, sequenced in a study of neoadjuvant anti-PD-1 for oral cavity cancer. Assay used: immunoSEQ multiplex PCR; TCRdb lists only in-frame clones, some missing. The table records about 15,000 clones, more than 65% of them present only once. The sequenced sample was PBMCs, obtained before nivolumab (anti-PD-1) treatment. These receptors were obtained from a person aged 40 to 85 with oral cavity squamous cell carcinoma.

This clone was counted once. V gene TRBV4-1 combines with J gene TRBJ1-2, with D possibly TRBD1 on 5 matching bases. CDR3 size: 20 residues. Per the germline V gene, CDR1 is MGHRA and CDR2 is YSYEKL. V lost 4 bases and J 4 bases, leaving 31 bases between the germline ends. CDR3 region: CASSLIPLNIDSKAFYGYTF. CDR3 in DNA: TGCGCCAGCAGCCTCATCCCCCTCAACATCGACAGTAAGGCCTTCTATGGCTACACCTTC.

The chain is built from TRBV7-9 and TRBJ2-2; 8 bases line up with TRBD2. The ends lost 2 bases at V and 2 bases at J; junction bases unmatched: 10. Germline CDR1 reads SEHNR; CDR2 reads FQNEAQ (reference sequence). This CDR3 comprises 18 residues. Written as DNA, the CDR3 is TGTGCCAGCAGCTTATCACCCTTAGCGGGGCGTAACACCGGGGAGCTGTTTTTT. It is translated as CASSLSPLAGRNTGELFF.

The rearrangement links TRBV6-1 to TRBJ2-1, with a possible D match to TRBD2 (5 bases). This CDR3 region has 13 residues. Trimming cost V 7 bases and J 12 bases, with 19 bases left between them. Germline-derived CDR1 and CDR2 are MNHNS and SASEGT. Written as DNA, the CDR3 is TGTGCCAGCACCATAACGAGCGGAGATTCGCAGTTCTTC. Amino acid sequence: CASTITSGDSQFF.

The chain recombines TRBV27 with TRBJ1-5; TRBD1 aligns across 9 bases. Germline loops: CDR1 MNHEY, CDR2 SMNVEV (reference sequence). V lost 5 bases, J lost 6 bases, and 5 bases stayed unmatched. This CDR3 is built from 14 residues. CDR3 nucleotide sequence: TGTGCCAGCAGTCAAACAGGGGGCGGTCAGCCCCAGCATTTT. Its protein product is CASSQTGGGQPQHF.

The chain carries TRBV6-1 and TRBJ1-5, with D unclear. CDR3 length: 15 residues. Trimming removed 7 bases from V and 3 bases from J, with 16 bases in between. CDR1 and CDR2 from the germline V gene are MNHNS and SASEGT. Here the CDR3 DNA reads TGTGCCAGCATCGCGGCTCACCTCGACAATCAGCCCCAGCATTTT. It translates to CASIAAHLDNQPQHF.

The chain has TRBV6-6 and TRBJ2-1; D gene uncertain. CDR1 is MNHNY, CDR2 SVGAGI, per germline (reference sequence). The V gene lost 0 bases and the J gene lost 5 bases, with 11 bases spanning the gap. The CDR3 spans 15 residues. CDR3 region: CASSYSTALHNEQFF. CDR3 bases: TGTGCCAGCAGTTACTCGACGGCGCTCCACAATGAGCAGTTCTTC.

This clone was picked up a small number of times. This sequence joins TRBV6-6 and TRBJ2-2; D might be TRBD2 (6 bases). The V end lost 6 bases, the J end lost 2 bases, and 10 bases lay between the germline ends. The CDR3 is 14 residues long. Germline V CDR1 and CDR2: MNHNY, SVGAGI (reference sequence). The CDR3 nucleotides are TGTGCCAGCAGCCGAGGGACTAACACCGGGGAGCTGTTTTTT. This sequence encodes CASSRGTNTGELFF.

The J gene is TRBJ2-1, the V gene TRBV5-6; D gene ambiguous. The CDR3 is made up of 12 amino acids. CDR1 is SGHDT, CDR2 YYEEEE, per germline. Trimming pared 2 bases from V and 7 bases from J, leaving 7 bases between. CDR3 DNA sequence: TGTGCCAGCAGCTTTAACAGAAATGAGCAGTTCTTC. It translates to CASSFNRNEQFF.

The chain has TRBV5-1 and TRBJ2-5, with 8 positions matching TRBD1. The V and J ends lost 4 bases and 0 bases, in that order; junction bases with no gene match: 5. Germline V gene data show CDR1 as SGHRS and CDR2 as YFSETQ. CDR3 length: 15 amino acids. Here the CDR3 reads CASSPGQGYQETQYF. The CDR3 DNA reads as TGCGCCAGCAGCCCCGGACAGGGATACCAAGAGACCCAGTACTTC.

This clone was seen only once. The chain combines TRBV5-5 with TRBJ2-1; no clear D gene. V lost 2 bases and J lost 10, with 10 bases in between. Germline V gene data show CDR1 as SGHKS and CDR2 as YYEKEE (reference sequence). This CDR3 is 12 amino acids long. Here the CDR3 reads CASSFSAGEQFF. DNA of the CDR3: TGTGCCAGCAGCTTCTCCGCAGGCGAGCAGTTCTTC.

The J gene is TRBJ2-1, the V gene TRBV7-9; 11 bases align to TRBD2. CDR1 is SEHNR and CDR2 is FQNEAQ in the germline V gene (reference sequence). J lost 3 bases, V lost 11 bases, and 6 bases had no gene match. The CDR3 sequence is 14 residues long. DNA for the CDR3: TGTGCCGCTGTAACTAGCGGGAGCTACAATGAGCAGTTCTTC. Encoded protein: CAAVTSGSYNEQFF.